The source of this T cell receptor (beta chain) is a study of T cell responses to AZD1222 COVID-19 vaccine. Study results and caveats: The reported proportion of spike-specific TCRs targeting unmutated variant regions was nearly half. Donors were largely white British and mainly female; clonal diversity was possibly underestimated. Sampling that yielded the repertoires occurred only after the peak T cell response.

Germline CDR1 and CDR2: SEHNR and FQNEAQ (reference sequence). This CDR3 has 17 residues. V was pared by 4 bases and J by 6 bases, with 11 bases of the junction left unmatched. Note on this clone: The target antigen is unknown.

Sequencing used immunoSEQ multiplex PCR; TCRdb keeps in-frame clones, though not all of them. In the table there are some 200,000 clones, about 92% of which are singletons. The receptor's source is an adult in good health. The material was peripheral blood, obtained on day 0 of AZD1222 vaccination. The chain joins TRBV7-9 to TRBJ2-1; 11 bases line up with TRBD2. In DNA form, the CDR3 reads TGTGCCAGCAGCTCTAGCGGGAGGTACGGTGGTAGCAATGAGCAGTTCTTC. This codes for CASSSSGRYGGSNEQFF.